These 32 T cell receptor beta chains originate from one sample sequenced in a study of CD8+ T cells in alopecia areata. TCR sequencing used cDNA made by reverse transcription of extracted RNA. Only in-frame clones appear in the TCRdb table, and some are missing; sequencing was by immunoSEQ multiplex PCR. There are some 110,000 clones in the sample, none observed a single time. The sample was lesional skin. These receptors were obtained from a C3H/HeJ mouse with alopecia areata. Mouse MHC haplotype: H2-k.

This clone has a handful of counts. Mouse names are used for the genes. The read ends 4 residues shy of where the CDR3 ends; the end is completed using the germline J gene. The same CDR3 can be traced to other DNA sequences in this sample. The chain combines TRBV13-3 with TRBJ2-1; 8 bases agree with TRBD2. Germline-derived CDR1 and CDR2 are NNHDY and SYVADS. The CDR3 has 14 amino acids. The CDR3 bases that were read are TGTGCCAGCAGCCCCGGGGGGGCGCGGGCT. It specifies CASSPGGARA. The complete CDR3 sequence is CASSPGGARAEQFF.

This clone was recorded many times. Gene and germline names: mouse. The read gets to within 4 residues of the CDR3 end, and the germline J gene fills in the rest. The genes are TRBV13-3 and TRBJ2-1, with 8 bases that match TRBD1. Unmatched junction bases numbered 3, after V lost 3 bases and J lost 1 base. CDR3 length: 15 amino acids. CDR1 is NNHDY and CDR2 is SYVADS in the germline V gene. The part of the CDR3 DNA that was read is TGTGCCAGCAGTGGGGGGGACAGGAACTATGCT. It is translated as CASSGGDRNYA. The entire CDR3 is CASSGGDRNYAEQFF.

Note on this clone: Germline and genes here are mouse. This CDR3 is CTCSEGTTETLYF. The sequenced part of the CDR3 DNA is TGCACCTGCAGTGAGGGGACAACAGAA. The chain uses TRBV1 and TRBJ2-3, with a possible D match to TRBD1 (6 bases). The read is 4 residues too short to cover the CDR3 end, so that end is filled in from the germline J gene. V lost 4 bases to trimming and J lost 4 bases, with 9 bases between them. This CDR3 contains 13 residues. In germline, CDR1 is NSQYPW, CDR2 LRSPGD (reference sequence).

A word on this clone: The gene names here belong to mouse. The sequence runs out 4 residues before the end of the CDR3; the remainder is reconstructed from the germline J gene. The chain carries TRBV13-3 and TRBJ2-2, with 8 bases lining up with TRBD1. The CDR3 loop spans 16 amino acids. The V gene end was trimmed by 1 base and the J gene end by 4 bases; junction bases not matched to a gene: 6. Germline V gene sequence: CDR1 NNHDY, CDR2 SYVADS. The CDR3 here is CASSDSGRGPTGQLYF. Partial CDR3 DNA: TGTGCCAGCAGTGATTCGGGCAGGGGGCCCACCGGG.

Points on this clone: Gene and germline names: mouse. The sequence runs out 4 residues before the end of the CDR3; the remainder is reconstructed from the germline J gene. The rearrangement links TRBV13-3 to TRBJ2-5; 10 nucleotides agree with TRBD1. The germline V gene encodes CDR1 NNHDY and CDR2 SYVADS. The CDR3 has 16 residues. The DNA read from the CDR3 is TGTGCCAGCAGTGACGCCGGGACAGGGGACGGGGAC. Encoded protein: CASSDAGTGDGD. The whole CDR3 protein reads CASSDAGTGDGDTQYF.

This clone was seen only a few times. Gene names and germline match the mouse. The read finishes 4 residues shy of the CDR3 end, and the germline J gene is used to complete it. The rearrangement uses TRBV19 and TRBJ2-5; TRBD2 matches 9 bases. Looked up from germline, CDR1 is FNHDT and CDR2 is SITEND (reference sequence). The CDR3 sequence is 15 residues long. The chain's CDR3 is CASSIGGGARDTQYF. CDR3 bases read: TGTGCCAGCAGTATAGGTGGGGGGGCGCGAGAC.

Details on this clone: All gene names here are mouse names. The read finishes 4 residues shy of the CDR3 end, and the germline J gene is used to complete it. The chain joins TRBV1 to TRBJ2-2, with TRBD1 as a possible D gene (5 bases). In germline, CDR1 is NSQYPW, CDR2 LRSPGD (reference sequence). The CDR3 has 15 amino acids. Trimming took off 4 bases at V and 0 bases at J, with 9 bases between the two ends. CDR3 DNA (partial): TGCACCTGCAGTGGGACAAACGCAAACACCGGG. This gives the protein CTCSGTNANTG. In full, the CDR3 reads CTCSGTNANTGQLYF.

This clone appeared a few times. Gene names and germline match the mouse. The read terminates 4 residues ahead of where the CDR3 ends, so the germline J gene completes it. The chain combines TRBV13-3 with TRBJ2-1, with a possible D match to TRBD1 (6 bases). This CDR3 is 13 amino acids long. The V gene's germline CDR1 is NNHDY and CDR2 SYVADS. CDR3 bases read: TGTGCCAGCAGTGGACAGGAAGCGGCT. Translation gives CASSGQEAA. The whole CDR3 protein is CASSGQEAAEQFF.

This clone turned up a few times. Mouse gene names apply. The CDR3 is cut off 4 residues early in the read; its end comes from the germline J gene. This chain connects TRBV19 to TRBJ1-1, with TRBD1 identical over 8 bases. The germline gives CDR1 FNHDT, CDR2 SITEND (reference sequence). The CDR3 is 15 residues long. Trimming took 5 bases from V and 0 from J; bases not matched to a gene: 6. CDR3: CASSPDRGTNTEVFF. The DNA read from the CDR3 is TGTGCCAGCAGCCCCGACAGGGGCACAAACACA.

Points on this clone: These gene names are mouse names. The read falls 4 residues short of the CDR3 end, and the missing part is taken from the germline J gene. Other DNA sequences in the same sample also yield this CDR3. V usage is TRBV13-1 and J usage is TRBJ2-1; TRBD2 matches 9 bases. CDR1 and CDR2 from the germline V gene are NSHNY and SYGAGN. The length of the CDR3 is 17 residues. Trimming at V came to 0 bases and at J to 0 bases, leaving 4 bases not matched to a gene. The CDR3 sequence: CASSDALGGPNYAEQFF. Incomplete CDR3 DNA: TGTGCCAGCAGTGATGCACTGGGGGGCCCTAACTATGCT.

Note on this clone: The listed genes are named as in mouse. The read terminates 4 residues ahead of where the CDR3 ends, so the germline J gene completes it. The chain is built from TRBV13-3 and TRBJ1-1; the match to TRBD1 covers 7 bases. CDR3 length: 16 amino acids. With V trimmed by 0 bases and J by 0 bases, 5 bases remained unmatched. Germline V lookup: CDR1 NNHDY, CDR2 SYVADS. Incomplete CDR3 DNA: TGTGCCAGCAGTGATGTCGGGACAGATGCAAACACA. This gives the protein CASSDVGTDANT. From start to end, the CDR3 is CASSDVGTDANTEVFF.

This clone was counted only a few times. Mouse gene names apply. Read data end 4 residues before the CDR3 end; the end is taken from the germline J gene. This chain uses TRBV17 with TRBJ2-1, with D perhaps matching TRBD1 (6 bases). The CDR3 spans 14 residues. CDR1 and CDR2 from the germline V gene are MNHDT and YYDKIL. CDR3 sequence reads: CASSPGTSLTEQFF. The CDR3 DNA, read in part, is TGTGCTAGCAGCCCCGGGACATCCCTCACT.

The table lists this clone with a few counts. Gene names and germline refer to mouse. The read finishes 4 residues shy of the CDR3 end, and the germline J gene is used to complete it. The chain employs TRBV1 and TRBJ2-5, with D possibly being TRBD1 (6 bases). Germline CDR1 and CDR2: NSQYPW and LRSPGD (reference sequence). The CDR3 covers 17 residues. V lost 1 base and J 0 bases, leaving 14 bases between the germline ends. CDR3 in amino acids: CTCSAVRDTFNQDTQYF. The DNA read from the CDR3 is TGCACCTGCAGTGCAGTCCGGGACACATTTAACCAAGAC.

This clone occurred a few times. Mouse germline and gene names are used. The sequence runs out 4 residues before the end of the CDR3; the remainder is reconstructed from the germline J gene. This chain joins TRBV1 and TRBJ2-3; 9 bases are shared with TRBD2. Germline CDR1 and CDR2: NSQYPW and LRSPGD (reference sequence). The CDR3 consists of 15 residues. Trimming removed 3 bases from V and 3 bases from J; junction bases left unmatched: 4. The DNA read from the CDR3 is TGCACCTGCAGTGCTAACTGGGGGGACGCAGAA. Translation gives CTCSANWGDAE. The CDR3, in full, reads CTCSANWGDAETLYF.

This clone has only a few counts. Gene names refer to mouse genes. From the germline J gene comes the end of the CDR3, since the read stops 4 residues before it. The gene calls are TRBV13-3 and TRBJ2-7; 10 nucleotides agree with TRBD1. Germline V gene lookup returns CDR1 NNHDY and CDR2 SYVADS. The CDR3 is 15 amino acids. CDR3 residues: CASSGDRGREYEQYF. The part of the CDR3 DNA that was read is TGTGCCAGCAGTGGGGACAGGGGAAGGGAATAT.

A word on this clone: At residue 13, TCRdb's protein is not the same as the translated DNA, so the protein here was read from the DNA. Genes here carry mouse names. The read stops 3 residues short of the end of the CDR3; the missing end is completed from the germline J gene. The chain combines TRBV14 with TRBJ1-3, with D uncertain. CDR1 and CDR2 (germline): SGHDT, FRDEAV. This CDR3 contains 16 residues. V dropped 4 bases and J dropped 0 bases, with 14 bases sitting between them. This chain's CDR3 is CASSLLTRISGNTLYF. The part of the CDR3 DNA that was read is TGTGCCAGCAGTCTCTTGACAAGGATTTCTGGAAATACG. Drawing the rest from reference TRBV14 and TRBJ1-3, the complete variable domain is EAGVTQSPRYAVLQEGQAVSFWCDPISGHDTLYWYQQPRDQGPQLLVYFRDEAVIDNSQLPSDRFSAVRPKGTNSTLKIQSAKQGDTATYLCASSLLTRISGNTLYFGEGSRLIVV.

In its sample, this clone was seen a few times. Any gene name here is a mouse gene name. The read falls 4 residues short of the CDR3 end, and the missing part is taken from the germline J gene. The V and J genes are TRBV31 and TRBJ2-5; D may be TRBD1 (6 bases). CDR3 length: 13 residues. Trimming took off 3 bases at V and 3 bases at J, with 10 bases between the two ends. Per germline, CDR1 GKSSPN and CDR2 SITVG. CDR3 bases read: TGTGCCTGGAGGCCGGGACAACAAGAC. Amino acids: CAWRPGQQD. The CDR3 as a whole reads CAWRPGQQDTQYF.

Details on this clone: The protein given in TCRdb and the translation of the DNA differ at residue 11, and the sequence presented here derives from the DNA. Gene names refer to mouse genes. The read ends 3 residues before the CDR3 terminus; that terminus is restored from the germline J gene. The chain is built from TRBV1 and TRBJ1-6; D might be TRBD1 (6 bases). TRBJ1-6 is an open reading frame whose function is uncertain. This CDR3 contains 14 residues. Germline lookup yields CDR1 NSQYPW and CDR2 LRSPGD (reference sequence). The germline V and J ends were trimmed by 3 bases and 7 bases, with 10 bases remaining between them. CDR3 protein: CTCSARDNNSPLYF. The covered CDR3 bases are TGCACCTGCAGTGCCCGGGACAACAATTCGCCC.

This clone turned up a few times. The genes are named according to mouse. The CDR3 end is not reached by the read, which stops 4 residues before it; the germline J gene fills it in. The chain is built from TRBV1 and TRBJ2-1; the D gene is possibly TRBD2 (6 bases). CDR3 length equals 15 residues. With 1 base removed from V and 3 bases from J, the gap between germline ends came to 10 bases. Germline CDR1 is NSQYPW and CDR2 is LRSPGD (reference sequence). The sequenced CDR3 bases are TGCACCTGCAGTGCAGGCTGGGGCCCCTATGCT. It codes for CTCSAGWGPYA. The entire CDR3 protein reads CTCSAGWGPYAEQFF.

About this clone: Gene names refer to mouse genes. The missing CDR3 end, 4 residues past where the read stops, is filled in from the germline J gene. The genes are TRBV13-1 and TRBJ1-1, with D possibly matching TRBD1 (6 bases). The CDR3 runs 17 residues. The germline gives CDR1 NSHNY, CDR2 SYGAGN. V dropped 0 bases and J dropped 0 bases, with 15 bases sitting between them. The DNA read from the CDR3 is TGTGCCAGCAGTGATGTCCTCCCAACAGGGCCAAACACA. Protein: CASSDVLPTGPNT. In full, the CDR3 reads CASSDVLPTGPNTEVFF.

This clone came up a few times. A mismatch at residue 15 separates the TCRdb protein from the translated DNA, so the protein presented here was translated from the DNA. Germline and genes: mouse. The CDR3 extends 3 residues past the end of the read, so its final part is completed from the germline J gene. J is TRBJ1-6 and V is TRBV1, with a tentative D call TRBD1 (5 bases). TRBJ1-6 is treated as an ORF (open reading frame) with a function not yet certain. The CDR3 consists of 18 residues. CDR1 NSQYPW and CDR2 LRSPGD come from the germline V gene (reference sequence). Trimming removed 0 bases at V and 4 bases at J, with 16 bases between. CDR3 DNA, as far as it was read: TGCACCTGCAGTGCAGATCTGGGGGGGACGGGGTATAATTCGCCC. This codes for CTCSADLGGTGYNSP. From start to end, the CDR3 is CTCSADLGGTGYNSPLYF.

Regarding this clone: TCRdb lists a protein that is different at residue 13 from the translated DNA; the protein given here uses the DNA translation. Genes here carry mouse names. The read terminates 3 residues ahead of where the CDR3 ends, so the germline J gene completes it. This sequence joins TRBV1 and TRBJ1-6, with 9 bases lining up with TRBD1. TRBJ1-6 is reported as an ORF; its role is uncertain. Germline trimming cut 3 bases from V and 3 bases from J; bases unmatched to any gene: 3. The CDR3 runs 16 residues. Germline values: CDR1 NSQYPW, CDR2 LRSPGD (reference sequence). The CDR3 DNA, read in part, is TGCACCTGCAGTGCCACAGGGGGCGGCTATAATTCGCCC. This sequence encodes CTCSATGGGYNSP. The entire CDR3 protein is CTCSATGGGYNSPLYF.

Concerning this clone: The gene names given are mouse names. CDR3 bases read: TGTGCCAGCAGTCTAATCGGGACAGAATCTAGTGCAGAA. It is translated as CASSLIGTESSAE. The full CDR3 reads CASSLIGTESSAETLYF. The gene calls are TRBV26 and TRBJ2-3, with 7 nucleotides matching TRBD1. From the germline J gene comes the end of the CDR3, since the read stops 4 residues before it. Trimming cost V 3 bases and J 0 bases; bases outside gene matches: 9. CDR1 KGHPV and CDR2 FQNQEV come from the germline V gene (reference sequence). CDR3 size: 17 residues.

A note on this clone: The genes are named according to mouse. This CDR3 is CASSAPGLGGSQNTLYF. CDR3 DNA, as far as it was read: TGTGCCAGCAGTGCTCCGGGACTGGGGGGTAGTCAAAAC. The chain links TRBV13-1 to TRBJ2-4; 12 bases map to TRBD2. The read ends 4 residues shy of where the CDR3 ends; the end is completed using the germline J gene. J was trimmed by 0 bases and V by 3 bases; bases with no gene match: 5. CDR1 and CDR2 from the germline V gene are NSHNY and SYGAGN. The length of the CDR3 is 17 residues.

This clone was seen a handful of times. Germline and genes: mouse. The CDR3 loop reads CASSAQGVPYEQYF. The sequenced part of the CDR3 DNA is TGTGCCAGCAGCGCCCAGGGGGTCCCTTAT. The genes are TRBV13-3 and TRBJ2-7; 7 bases align to TRBD1. The read stops 4 residues short of the end of the CDR3; the missing end is completed from the germline J gene. Germline CDR1 is NNHDY and CDR2 is SYVADS. The CDR3 covers 14 residues.

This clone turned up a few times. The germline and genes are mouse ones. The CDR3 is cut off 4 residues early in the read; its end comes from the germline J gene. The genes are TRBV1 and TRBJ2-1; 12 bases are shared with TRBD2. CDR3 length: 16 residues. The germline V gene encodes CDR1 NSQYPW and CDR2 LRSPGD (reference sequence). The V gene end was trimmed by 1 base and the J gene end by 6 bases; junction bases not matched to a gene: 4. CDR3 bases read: TGCACCTGCAGTGCAGTCCGGGACTGGGGGGCTGCT. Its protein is CTCSAVRDWGAA. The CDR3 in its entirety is CTCSAVRDWGAAEQFF.

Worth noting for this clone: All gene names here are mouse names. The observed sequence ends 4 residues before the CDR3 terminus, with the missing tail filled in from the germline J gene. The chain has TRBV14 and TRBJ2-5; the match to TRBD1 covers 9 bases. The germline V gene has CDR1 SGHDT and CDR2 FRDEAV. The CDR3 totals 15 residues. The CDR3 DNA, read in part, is TGTGCCAGCAGTTCCCCGGGACAGGGAAGAGAC. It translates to CASSSPGQGRD. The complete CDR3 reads CASSSPGQGRDTQYF.

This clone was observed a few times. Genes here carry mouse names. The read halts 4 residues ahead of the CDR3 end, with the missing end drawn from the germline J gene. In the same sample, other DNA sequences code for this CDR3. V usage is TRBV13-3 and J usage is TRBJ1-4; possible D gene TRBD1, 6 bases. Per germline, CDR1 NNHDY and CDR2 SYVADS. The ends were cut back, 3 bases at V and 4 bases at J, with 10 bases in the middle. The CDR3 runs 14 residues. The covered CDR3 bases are TGTGCCAGCAGTGTAGGGGGAGGCAACGAA. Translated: CASSVGGGNE. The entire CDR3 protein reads CASSVGGGNERLFF.

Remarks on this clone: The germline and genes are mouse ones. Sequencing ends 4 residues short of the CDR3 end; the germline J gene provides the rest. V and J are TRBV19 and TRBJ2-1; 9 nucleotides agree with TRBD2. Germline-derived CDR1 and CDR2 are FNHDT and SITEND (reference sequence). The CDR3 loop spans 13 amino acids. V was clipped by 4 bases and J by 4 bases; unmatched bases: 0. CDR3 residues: CASSGLGYAEQFF. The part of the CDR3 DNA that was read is TGTGCCAGCAGTGGACTGGGGTATGCT.

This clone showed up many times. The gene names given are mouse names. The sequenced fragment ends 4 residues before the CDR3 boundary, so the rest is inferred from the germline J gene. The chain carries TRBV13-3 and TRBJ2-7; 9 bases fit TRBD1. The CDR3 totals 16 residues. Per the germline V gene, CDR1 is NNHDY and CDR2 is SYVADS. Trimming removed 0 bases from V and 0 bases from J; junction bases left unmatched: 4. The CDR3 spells CASSDAGTGSSYEQYF. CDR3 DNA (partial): TGTGCCAGCAGTGATGCTGGGACAGGGAGCTCCTAT.

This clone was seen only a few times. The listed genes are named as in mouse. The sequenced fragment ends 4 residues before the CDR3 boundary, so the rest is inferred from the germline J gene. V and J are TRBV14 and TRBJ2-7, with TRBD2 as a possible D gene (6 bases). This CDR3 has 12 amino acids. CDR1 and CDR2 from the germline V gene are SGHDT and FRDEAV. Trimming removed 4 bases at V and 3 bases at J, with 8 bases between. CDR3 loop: CASSPGLYEQYF. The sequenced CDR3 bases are TGTGCCAGCAGTCCGGGACTCTAT.

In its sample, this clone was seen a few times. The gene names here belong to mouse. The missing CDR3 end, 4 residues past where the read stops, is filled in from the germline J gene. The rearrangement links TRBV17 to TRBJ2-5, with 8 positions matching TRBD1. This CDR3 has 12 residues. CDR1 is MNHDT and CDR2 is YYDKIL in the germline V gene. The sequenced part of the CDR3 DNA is TGTGCTAGCAGAACAGGGGGGGAC. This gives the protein CASRTGGD. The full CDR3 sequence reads CASRTGGDTQYF.